The 30 T cell receptor beta chains below all came from one sample that was sequenced in a study of T cell changes during pregnancy in multiple sclerosis. Clones were read by immunoSEQ multiplex PCR, and TCRdb kept only the in-frame ones, dropping some. Among about 110,000 clones listed, roughly 92% were seen once. The sample here was peripheral blood, taken after pregnancy. Receptors originate from a female donor with multiple sclerosis, enrolled in a pregnancy study.

The chain uses TRBV6-1 and TRBJ2-1; 10 nucleotides line up with TRBD2. Germline V CDR1 and CDR2: MNHNS, SASEGT. V dropped 6 bases and J dropped 4; count of bases not matched to a gene: 3. This CDR3 is 14 amino acids long. The CDR3 DNA follows: TGTGCCAGCAGGCTTAGCGGGAGGTACAATGAGCAGTTCTTC. Amino acids: CASRLSGRYNEQFF.

CDR3 residues: CASTGVAETQYF. The CDR3 region has the DNA TGTGCCAGTACGGGAGTTGCCGAGACCCAGTACTTC. This chain connects TRBV28 to TRBJ2-5; D possibly corresponds to TRBD2 (6 bases). Between the trimmed V and J ends, which lost 9 bases and 5 bases, there was a span of 13 bases. Germline CDR1 and CDR2: MDHEN and SYDVKM. The CDR3 spans 12 residues.

This clone has a handful of counts. The chain carries TRBV29-1 and TRBJ1-1; the D is unclear. Germline V CDR1 and CDR2: SQVTM, ANQGSEA. This CDR3 comprises 12 residues. V shed 7 bases and J shed 4 bases, with 13 bases lying between them. CDR3 protein: CSGSPRSTEAFF. Written as DNA, the CDR3 is TGCAGCGGTAGTCCGAGGAGCACTGAAGCTTTCTTT.

The chain couples TRBV6-6 to TRBJ1-1; 7 bases map to TRBD1. Trimming at V came to 3 bases and at J to 1 base, leaving 8 bases not matched to a gene. The germline CDR1 and CDR2 sequences are MNHNY and SVGAGI (reference sequence). The CDR3 sequence is 16 residues long. CDR3 DNA sequence: TGTGCCAGCAGTTATAGAGGGGGCCAAGGGAACACTGAAGCTTTCTTT. This translates into CASSYRGGQGNTEAFF.

CDR3 nucleotide sequence: TGTGCCAGCAGCAGACAGGGGGTAGAAAACATTCAGTACTTC. This codes for CASSRQGVENIQYF. V and J are TRBV5-5 and TRBJ2-4, with 9 bases aligning to TRBD1. The CDR3 consists of 14 residues. Germline CDR1 reads SGHKS; CDR2 reads YYEKEE (reference sequence). V shed 4 bases, J shed 5 bases, and the junction held 4 bases outside the gene matches.

The chain carries TRBV19 and TRBJ1-5; 9 nucleotides match TRBD1. Trimming took 6 bases from V and 10 from J; bases not matched to a gene: 10. The length of the CDR3 is 14 residues. Germline values: CDR1 LNHDA, CDR2 SQIVND (reference sequence). The CDR3 reads CASRRTGEGEPQHF. In DNA form, the CDR3 reads TGTGCCAGTAGAAGGACAGGGGAAGGTGAACCCCAGCATTTT.

The gene calls are TRBV2 and TRBJ1-3; D may be TRBD1 (5 bases). Looked up from germline, CDR1 is SNHLY and CDR2 is FYNNEI. CDR3 size: 16 residues. V was pared by 4 bases and J by 0 bases, with 13 bases between. The CDR3 protein is CASSVAQGRSGNTIYF. For the CDR3, the DNA is TGTGCCAGCAGTGTAGCCCAGGGTCGCTCTGGAAACACCATATATTTT.

The chain has TRBV28 and TRBJ1-1; D is perhaps TRBD1 (5 bases). Germline V gene data show CDR1 as MDHEN and CDR2 as SYDVKM. The CDR3 is 17 residues long. V lost 4 bases to trimming and J lost 1 base, with 19 bases between them. The DNA of the CDR3 is TGTGCCAGCAGTTCTTGGGGGGAAGGGGTACAGAACACTGAAGCTTTCTTT. As protein: CASSSWGEGVQNTEAFF.

Only one count was recorded for this clone. The DNA for the CDR3 is TGTGCCAGCACGGGAGGACTGTCGGCGCCCCAGCATTTT. Translated: CASTGGLSAPQHF. The rearrangement uses TRBV2 and TRBJ1-5; D unresolved. Germline V CDR1 and CDR2: SNHLY, FYNNEI. The CDR3 sequence is 13 residues long. V was trimmed by 7 bases and J by 9 bases, leaving 16 bases between them.

J is TRBJ2-7 and V is TRBV28; maybe TRBD2 (6 bases). Per the germline V gene, CDR1 is MDHEN and CDR2 is SYDVKM. This CDR3 comprises 14 residues. Trimming pared 8 bases from V and 5 bases from J, leaving 19 bases between. CDR3 nucleotides: TGTGCCAGCGGGACTGGACTCCGCCGGAACGAGCAGTACTTC. Residues: CASGTGLRRNEQYF.

The chain recombines TRBV5-1 with TRBJ2-5, with D possibly being TRBD2 (7 bases). This CDR3 contains 14 residues. V was cut by 6 bases and J by 2 bases, with 14 bases left in between. Germline V CDR1 and CDR2: SGHRS, YFSETQ. The DNA of the CDR3 is TGCGCCAGCACGGGGGGCAGGGATCAAGAGACCCAGTACTTC. It encodes CASTGGRDQETQYF.

The chain is built from TRBV13 and TRBJ1-4, with TRBD1 matching 8 bases. The V gene end was trimmed by 5 bases and the J gene end by 4 bases; junction bases not matched to a gene: 9. In germline, CDR1 is PRHDT, CDR2 FYEKMQ (reference sequence). The CDR3 is 16 residues long. The CDR3 sequence: CASSPRVTGGNEKLFF. CDR3 bases: TGTGCCAGCAGCCCGCGCGTAACAGGGGGTAATGAAAAACTGTTTTTT.

This clone was picked up one time. V and J are TRBV10-3 and TRBJ2-2; tentative D call: TRBD2 (5 bases). This CDR3 comprises 14 residues. Germline loops: CDR1 ENHRY, CDR2 SYGVKD. V was shortened by 9 bases and J by 0 bases, with 11 bases between the two germline ends. The CDR3 coding sequence is TGTGCCATATGGGCGGGCACGAACACCGGGGAGCTGTTTTTT. Its protein is CAIWAGTNTGELFF.

The V gene is TRBV11-2, the J gene TRBJ1-2; TRBD1 aligns across 8 bases. Germline CDR1 and CDR2: SGHAT and FQNNGV. This CDR3 region has 15 residues. V shed 5 bases and J 2 bases; nucleotides not matched to a gene: 7. Here the CDR3 DNA reads TGTGCCAGCAGCCATCTTCAGGGGGCGAACTATGGCTACACCTTC. Translated: CASSHLQGANYGYTF.

This clone is a singleton in its sample. This sequence joins TRBV30 and TRBJ2-5; 9 nucleotides line up with TRBD1. Trimming at V came to 5 bases and at J to 4 bases, leaving 5 bases not matched to a gene. CDR3 length: 13 residues. Per germline, CDR1 GTSNPN and CDR2 SVGIG (reference sequence). The CDR3 is CAWHTGGGETQYF. The CDR3 region has the DNA TGTGCCTGGCACACAGGGGGCGGAGAGACCCAGTACTTC.

V gene TRBV4-2 combines with J gene TRBJ1-4; TRBD1 is a possible D gene (6 bases). Germline V CDR1 and CDR2: LGHNA, YNFKEQ. The CDR3 sequence is 14 residues long. The V end was cut by 2 bases, the J end by 3 bases, with 7 bases between. The CDR3 nucleotides read TGTGCCAGCAGCCAAAACAGGGCTAATGAAAAACTGTTTTTT. Residues: CASSQNRANEKLFF.

The chain is built from TRBV30 and TRBJ2-5, with D unresolved. Looked up from germline, CDR1 is GTSNPN and CDR2 is SVGIG (reference sequence). The CDR3 totals 14 residues. Trimming cost V 1 base and J 0 bases, with 9 bases left between them. CDR3 sequence: CAWSDSPYQETQYF. As DNA, the CDR3 is TGTGCCTGGAGTGATTCTCCTTACCAAGAGACCCAGTACTTC.

The rearrangement uses TRBV5-1 and TRBJ2-5; 7 bases are shared with TRBD2. Per the germline V gene, CDR1 is SGHRS and CDR2 is YFSETQ. V was clipped by 3 bases and J by 5 bases; unmatched bases: 16. This CDR3 region has 17 residues. CDR3 amino acids: CASSSGMGGGVMETQYF. In DNA, the CDR3 is TGCGCCAGCAGCTCTGGAATGGGGGGAGGGGTAATGGAGACCCAGTACTTC.

This rearrangement joins TRBV5-1 to TRBJ2-3, with TRBD2 matching over 14 bases. Per germline, CDR1 SGHRS and CDR2 YFSETQ. The junction had 8 bases not matched to a gene; V was cut back by 6 bases and J by 5 bases. This CDR3 region has 16 residues. The CDR3 DNA reads as TGCGCCAGCACCAAAGGGGGACTAGCGGGGGTAGATACGCAGTATTTT. Protein: CASTKGGLAGVDTQYF.

The chain couples TRBV4-1 to TRBJ2-4; D call uncertain. The CDR3 loop spans 16 amino acids. Trimming removed 0 bases from V and 1 base from J, with 10 bases in between. Per the germline V gene, CDR1 is MGHRA and CDR2 is YSYEKL. CDR3: CASSQDEAGAKNIQYF. DNA of the CDR3: TGCGCCAGCAGCCAAGATGAAGCCGGGGCCAAAAACATTCAGTACTTC.

This clone has just a few counts. The chain combines TRBV7-8 with TRBJ1-1, with 7 bases fitting TRBD1. The germline V gene has CDR1 SGHVS and CDR2 FQNEAQ. CDR3 length: 16 residues. V shed 5 bases and J 8 bases; nucleotides not matched to a gene: 17. The CDR3 sequence: CASSPRDSRLRGEAFF. CDR3 sequence (DNA): TGTGCCAGCAGCCCCCGGGACAGCCGCCTCCGGGGGGAAGCTTTCTTT.

The chain couples TRBV30 to TRBJ1-2, with 11 bases identical to TRBD1. Losses at the gene ends were 1 base for V and 6 bases for J; bases not matched to a gene: 16. CDR1 GTSNPN and CDR2 SVGIG come from the germline V gene (reference sequence). The CDR3 consists of 18 residues. CDR3: CAWSAKFPRDRGNHGYTF. CDR3 DNA sequence: TGTGCCTGGAGTGCCAAGTTCCCTCGGGACAGGGGGAATCATGGCTACACCTTC.

The chain recombines TRBV7-9 with TRBJ1-2; TRBD1 aligns across 9 bases. Germline assignment: CDR1 SEHNR and CDR2 FQNEAQ (reference sequence). The CDR3 has 13 amino acids. V lost 5 bases and J lost 4; bases outside the gene matches: 2. The CDR3 sequence: CASSQGQGYGYTF. DNA of the CDR3: TGTGCCAGCAGCCAGGGACAGGGCTATGGCTACACCTTC.

The genes are TRBV9 and TRBJ2-5; tentative D call: TRBD2 (6 bases). Germline loops: CDR1 SGDLS, CDR2 YYNGEE. CDR3 length equals 15 residues. With 4 bases removed from V and 2 bases from J, the gap between germline ends came to 15 bases. The CDR3 loop reads CASSLQGLTQETQYF. In DNA form, the CDR3 reads TGTGCCAGCAGCCTCCAGGGACTGACTCAAGAGACCCAGTACTTC.

This clone was counted a single time. CDR3 amino acids: CASSLNGRGFSTGELFF. The CDR3 DNA is TGTGCCAGCAGCTTAAATGGGAGGGGATTTAGCACCGGGGAGCTGTTTTTT. This sequence joins TRBV7-3 and TRBJ2-2, with TRBD2 matching over 7 bases. J was trimmed by 4 bases and V by 1 base; bases with no gene match: 9. Germline V gene data show CDR1 as SGHTA and CDR2 as FQGTGA. The CDR3 is 17 amino acids.

The chain recombines TRBV19 with TRBJ2-5; 7 bases line up with TRBD2. Germline V lookup: CDR1 LNHDA, CDR2 SQIVND (reference sequence). CDR3 length equals 16 residues. The V gene end was trimmed by 3 bases and the J gene end by 2 bases; junction bases not matched to a gene: 9. The CDR3 loop is CASSMVGIAGQETQYF. The DNA of the CDR3 is TGTGCCAGTAGTATGGTCGGGATAGCGGGTCAAGAGACCCAGTACTTC.

V gene TRBV29-1 combines with J gene TRBJ1-1; D is perhaps TRBD1 (5 bases). CDR3 length: 14 amino acids. V was shortened by 4 bases and J by 4 bases, with 16 bases between the two germline ends. Germline loops: CDR1 SQVTM, CDR2 ANQGSEA. The CDR3 DNA follows: TGCAGCGTTGCGCTCTCAGGGTTCAGCACTGAAGCTTTCTTT. Translated, it gives CSVALSGFSTEAFF.

The chain couples TRBV19 to TRBJ1-6, with 8 nucleotides matching TRBD1. V lost 6 bases to trimming and J lost 11 bases; unmatched junction nucleotides: 15. This CDR3 spans 16 amino acids. Germline V lookup: CDR1 LNHDA, CDR2 SQIVND (reference sequence). The CDR3 region is CASSQTGAPGRAPLHF. The CDR3 DNA is TGTGCCAGTAGCCAGACAGGGGCCCCGGGGAGGGCACCCCTCCACTTT.

The gene calls are TRBV5-4 and TRBJ2-7; a possible D gene is TRBD2 (6 bases). V was shortened by 3 bases and J by 0 bases, with 10 bases between the two germline ends. Germline V CDR1 and CDR2: SGHNT, YYREEE (reference sequence). The CDR3 runs 14 residues. CDR3 coding DNA: TGTGCCAGCAGCTCAAACGGGGGCTCCTACGAGCAGTACTTC. Its protein product is CASSSNGGSYEQYF.

The rearrangement joins TRBV10-2 to TRBJ2-1; 7 nucleotides agree with TRBD1. The CDR3 consists of 17 residues. Germline V gene lookup returns CDR1 WSHSY and CDR2 SAAADI. The J segment lost 6 bases and the V segment lost 4 bases, leaving 15 bases of the junction unmatched. The CDR3 loop reads CASSGVGQLRDPNEQFF. CDR3 coding DNA: TGCGCCAGCAGTGGGGTGGGACAGCTGAGGGATCCCAATGAGCAGTTCTTC.